Listed here are 32 T cell receptor beta chains from one sample, sequenced in a study of blood T cell repertoires in COVID-19. Here immunoSEQ multiplex PCR was the method, and the copy in TCRdb shows in-frame clones only, minus some. The table has 130,000 or so clones, 88% seen once. Sequencing input: peripheral blood. These receptors were collected from a man aged 45-65 years with acute or convalescent COVID-19.

About this clone itself: One junction end disagrees with the germline gene, perhaps due to a read error. The V gene is TRBV3-1 (or the pseudogene TRBV3-2), the J gene TRBJ1-4; 8 bases map to TRBD1. The germline CDR1 and CDR2 sequences are LGHDT and YNNKEL (reference sequence). The CDR3 extends over 14 amino acids. The CDR3 DNA sequence: TGTGCCAGCAGCGAAGACAGGGGTCGGGAAAAACTGTTTTTT. Translation: CASSEDRGREKLFF.

The chain couples TRBV5-1 to TRBJ2-7; 9 nucleotides agree with TRBD1. J gave up 5 bases and V 0 bases, and 9 bases lay outside the gene matches. The CDR3 is made up of 16 amino acids. Per the germline V gene, CDR1 is SGHRS and CDR2 is YFSETQ. The CDR3 loop reads CASSLGHGTGNNEQYF. CDR3 DNA: TGCGCCAGCAGCTTGGGCCACGGGACAGGGAATAACGAGCAGTACTTC.

This clone was recorded once. J is TRBJ2-7 and V is TRBV5-8, with no clear D. The CDR3 length is 11 residues. Trimming removed 4 bases from V and 3 bases from J, with 5 bases in between. CDR1 and CDR2 from the germline V gene are SGHTS and YDEGEE. CDR3 sequence reads: CASSTYYEQYF. The DNA for the CDR3 is TGTGCCAGCAGCACATACTACGAGCAGTACTTC.

The chain combines TRBV6-5 with TRBJ1-2; perhaps TRBD1 as D (6 bases). This CDR3 has 15 amino acids. Per the germline V gene, CDR1 is MNHEY and CDR2 is SVGAGI. The V end lost 2 bases, the J end lost 1 base, and 11 bases lay between the germline ends. The CDR3 protein is CASSYVGANNYGYTF. DNA for the CDR3: TGTGCCAGCAGTTACGTGGGGGCCAATAACTATGGCTACACCTTC.

This sequence joins TRBV6-6 and TRBJ2-7; D might be TRBD1 (6 bases). CDR3 length equals 13 residues. Trimming left V 6 bases short and J 3 bases short, with 12 bases between. CDR1 is MNHNY, CDR2 SVGAGI, per germline (reference sequence). CDR3 residues: CASSTLQGYEQYF. CDR3 in DNA: TGTGCCAGCAGCACCCTACAGGGCTACGAGCAGTACTTC.

The chain carries TRBV19 and TRBJ1-5; 9 bases map to TRBD1. Trimming took 3 bases from V and 7 from J; bases not matched to a gene: 4. CDR1 is LNHDA and CDR2 is SQIVND in the germline V gene (reference sequence). The CDR3 is 14 amino acids. CDR3 amino acids: CASSIGQGWQPQHF. CDR3 bases: TGTGCCAGTAGTATTGGACAGGGGTGGCAGCCCCAGCATTTT.

The chain has TRBV5-4 and TRBJ2-2; 8 bases line up with TRBD1. The CDR3 length is 14 residues. Germline V gene sequence: CDR1 SGHNT, CDR2 YYREEE (reference sequence). The V gene end was trimmed by 5 bases and the J gene end by 10 bases; junction bases not matched to a gene: 10. CDR3 sequence reads: CASSDGQGREELFF. The CDR3 DNA reads as TGTGCCAGCAGTGACGGACAGGGTAGGGAGGAGCTGTTTTTT.

The chain couples TRBV19 to TRBJ1-2; no definite D call. The ends were cut back, 8 bases at V and 4 bases at J, with 17 bases in the middle. CDR1 is LNHDA, CDR2 SQIVND, per germline (reference sequence). This CDR3 is 14 amino acids long. DNA for the CDR3: TGTGCCAGTTTGGAGACCGGTAGACTCTATGGCTACACCTTC. Protein sequence: CASLETGRLYGYTF.

The rearrangement joins TRBV30 to TRBJ2-5; D is perhaps TRBD2 (7 bases). CDR1 is GTSNPN and CDR2 is SVGIG in the germline V gene (reference sequence). The CDR3 is 14 residues long. Trimming removed 0 bases at V and 4 bases at J, with 12 bases between. The CDR3 bases are TGTGCCTGGAGTGTTGGGGGGGGCGTAGAGACCCAGTACTTC. Translation: CAWSVGGGVETQYF.

The V and J genes are TRBV5-4 and TRBJ1-1; D call uncertain. Germline V gene sequence: CDR1 SGHNT, CDR2 YYREEE (reference sequence). V lost 2 bases to trimming and J lost 7 bases, with 18 bases between them. The CDR3 totals 15 residues. The CDR3 region is CASSLMNVGQNEAFF. The CDR3, as DNA: TGTGCCAGCAGCTTAATGAATGTTGGCCAGAATGAAGCTTTCTTT.

CDR3 DNA sequence: TGTGCCAGCAGCTTCGGCAGGGGTGGAACTAATGAAAAACTGTTTTTT. Its protein is CASSFGRGGTNEKLFF. The chain recombines TRBV5-6 with TRBJ1-4; maybe TRBD1 (6 bases). This CDR3 contains 16 residues. The V end was cut by 2 bases, the J end by 1 base, with 12 bases between. CDR1 and CDR2 from the germline V gene are SGHDT and YYEEEE. The full variable domain, its missing parts supplied by reference TRBV5-6 and TRBJ1-4, is DAGVTQSPTHLIKTRGQQVTLRCSPKSGHDTVSWYQQALGQGPQFIFQYYEEEERQRGNFPDRFSGHQFPNYSSELNVNALLLGDSALYLCASSFGRGGTNEKLFFGSGTQLSVL.

The chain employs TRBV7-9 and TRBJ1-1, with 9 bases matching TRBD1. Trimming removed 1 base from V and 0 bases from J; junction bases left unmatched: 0. The germline V gene encodes CDR1 SEHNR and CDR2 FQNEAQ (reference sequence). There are 15 residues in the CDR3. This CDR3 is CASSLGTGVNTEAFF. For the CDR3, the DNA is TGTGCCAGCAGCTTAGGGACAGGGGTGAACACTGAAGCTTTCTTT. Drawing the rest from reference TRBV7-9 and TRBJ1-1, the complete variable domain is DTGVSQNPRHKITKRGQNVTFRCDPISEHNRLYWYRQTLGQGPEFLTYFQNEAQLEKSRLLSDRFSAERPKGSFSTLEIQRTEQGDSAMYLCASSLGTGVNTEAFFGQGTRLTVV.

The J gene is TRBJ1-5, the V gene TRBV28, with D possibly being TRBD1 (6 bases). V shed 6 bases and J shed 5 bases, with 14 bases lying between them. The CDR3 runs 14 residues. Germline CDR1 MDHEN, CDR2 SYDVKM. CDR3 amino acids: CASSSPGGDQPQHF. The CDR3 DNA follows: TGTGCCAGCAGCTCCCCGGGGGGCGATCAGCCCCAGCATTTT.

The chain has TRBV5-1 and TRBJ1-1, with D tentatively TRBD1 (6 bases). V was shortened by 4 bases and J by 1 base, with 8 bases between the two germline ends. This CDR3 region has 13 residues. Germline V lookup: CDR1 SGHRS, CDR2 YFSETQ. The CDR3 region is CASSPRGNTEAFF. The CDR3, as DNA: TGCGCCAGCAGCCCCAGGGGGAACACTGAAGCTTTCTTT.

The V call is TRBV9, the J call TRBJ1-1, with 8 bases that match TRBD1. CDR1 is SGDLS and CDR2 is YYNGEE in the germline V gene. The CDR3 loop spans 16 amino acids. V lost 0 bases and J lost 0; bases outside the gene matches: 4. The CDR3 sequence: CASSVDTGGMNTEAFF. CDR3 DNA: TGTGCCAGCAGCGTAGATACAGGGGGGATGAACACTGAAGCTTTCTTT.

The chain is built from TRBV19 and TRBJ1-6; the D is unclear. The CDR3 spans 14 residues. V lost 11 bases and J 10 bases, leaving 21 bases between the germline ends. Germline V gene lookup returns CDR1 LNHDA and CDR2 SQIVND (reference sequence). CDR3 coding DNA: TGTGCCGTTAAACCGGGAACTGGGGAATCACCCCTCCACTTT. This translates into CAVKPGTGESPLHF.

This clone was seen more than once but under ten times. The J gene is TRBJ1-4, the V gene TRBV2; 7 bases are shared with TRBD1. Germline CDR1 and CDR2: SNHLY and FYNNEI. The V segment lost 8 bases and the J segment 7 bases; nucleotides outside the gene matches: 4. CDR3 length: 12 residues. DNA for the CDR3: TGTGCCAGCGAAGCAGGGGGTGAAAAACTGTTTTTT. This encodes CASEAGGEKLFF.

CDR3 bases: TGTGCCAGCAGTTTATACGGGTTTGGCTACACCTTC. Its translation is CASSLYGFGYTF. The rearrangement links TRBV28 to TRBJ1-2; no clear D. The CDR3 runs to 12 residues. The ends were cut back, 1 base at V and 7 bases at J, with 7 bases in the middle. The V gene's germline CDR1 is MDHEN and CDR2 SYDVKM.

J is TRBJ2-3 and V is TRBV7-2; D remains ambiguous. CDR3 size: 16 residues. The germline gives CDR1 SGHTA, CDR2 FQGNSA. The ends were cut back, 5 bases at V and 2 bases at J, with 17 bases in the middle. CDR3 DNA: TGTGCCAGCAGCCTAGTCGGTCTTCCTCCCACAGATACGCAGTATTTT. It translates to CASSLVGLPPTDTQYF.

The chain combines TRBV10-1 with TRBJ2-2; 13 nucleotides match TRBD2. CDR1 is WNHNN, CDR2 SYGVQD, per germline (reference sequence). V shed 6 bases, J shed 6 bases, and the junction held 7 bases outside the gene matches. This CDR3 contains 16 residues. The CDR3 DNA sequence: TGCGCCAGCAGCCATATACTAGCGGGGGGGTCCGGGGAGCTGTTTTTT. Protein: CASSHILAGGSGELFF.

This clone came up once. The rearrangement joins TRBV5-4 to TRBJ1-5, with TRBD1 identical over 7 bases. The CDR3 is 13 amino acids. Germline V lookup: CDR1 SGHNT, CDR2 YYREEE (reference sequence). Trimming cost V 4 bases and J 6 bases; bases outside gene matches: 4. This CDR3 reads CASSVQGTQPQHF. As DNA, the CDR3 is TGTGCCAGCAGCGTACAGGGGACTCAGCCCCAGCATTTT.

J is TRBJ1-1 and V is TRBV2; D ambiguous. Deletions cut 6 bases from V and 1 base from J, with 9 bases between. Germline V gene lookup returns CDR1 SNHLY and CDR2 FYNNEI. The CDR3 runs to 13 residues. The chain's CDR3 is CASRGSENTEAFF. CDR3 DNA sequence: TGTGCCAGCAGAGGCAGCGAGAACACTGAAGCTTTCTTT.

This clone was counted a few times. The rearrangement uses TRBV7-9 and TRBJ1-6; TRBD1 is a possible D gene (5 bases). Germline values: CDR1 SEHNR, CDR2 FQNEAQ (reference sequence). The V and J ends lost 1 base and 7 bases respectively, with 11 bases between them. The CDR3 is 15 amino acids. CDR3 coding DNA: TGTGCCAGCAGCTTAGATAGCACAGGAAATTCACCCCTCCACTTT. Its translation is CASSLDSTGNSPLHF. The full variable domain, rest sourced from reference TRBV7-9 and TRBJ1-6, is DTGVSQNPRHKITKRGQNVTFRCDPISEHNRLYWYRQTLGQGPEFLTYFQNEAQLEKSRLLSDRFSAERPKGSFSTLEIQRTEQGDSAMYLCASSLDSTGNSPLHFGNGTRLTVT.

This rearrangement joins TRBV28 to TRBJ2-1, with D possibly TRBD2 on 5 matching bases. V lost 10 bases and J lost 4, with 17 bases in between. The CDR3 loop spans 14 amino acids. CDR1 is MDHEN and CDR2 is SYDVKM in the germline V gene. The CDR3 here is CAIRADRWYNEQFF. Here the CDR3 DNA reads TGTGCCATTAGAGCGGATCGTTGGTACAATGAGCAGTTCTTC.

The V call is TRBV28, the J call TRBJ1-4; D remains unclear. This CDR3 has 12 amino acids. CDR1 and CDR2 (germline): MDHEN, SYDVKM. V was shortened by 4 bases and J by 7 bases, with 7 bases between the two germline ends. In nucleotides, the CDR3 is TGTGCCAGCAGTTCCCGTCGTGAAAAACTGTTTTTT. It yields the protein CASSSRREKLFF.

The CDR3 nucleotides read TGCAGTGCTAGTGATCAGGGGGCTCAACAGCCCCAGCATTTT. Translated, it gives CSASDQGAQQPQHF. This rearrangement joins TRBV20-1 to TRBJ1-5; 8 bases line up with TRBD1. CDR3 size: 14 residues. The ends lost 3 bases at V and 7 bases at J; junction bases unmatched: 8. Per the germline V gene, CDR1 is DFQATT and CDR2 is SNEGSKA (reference sequence).

This chain links TRBV6-2 or TRBV6-3 with TRBJ1-5; D not certain. Trimming shortened V by 0 bases and J by 0 bases, and 6 bases separated the two germline ends. CDR1 and CDR2 (germline): MNHEY, SVGEGT. The CDR3 covers 15 residues. The DNA for the CDR3 is TGTGCCAGCAGTTACTCTCCAGATAGCAATCAGCCCCAGCATTTT. This sequence encodes CASSYSPDSNQPQHF.

V gene TRBV7-8 combines with J gene TRBJ1-1; tentatively, D is TRBD1 (5 bases). CDR1 is SGHVS, CDR2 FQNEAQ, per germline. The CDR3 runs to 14 residues. Trimming removed 1 base at V and 4 bases at J, with 10 bases between. DNA for the CDR3: TGTGCCAGCAGCTTAGGAGCAGGGCCCACTGAAGCTTTCTTT. Translation gives CASSLGAGPTEAFF.

The gene calls are TRBV7-2 and TRBJ1-2; TRBD1 is a possible D gene (6 bases). With 4 bases removed from V and 0 bases from J, the gap between germline ends came to 18 bases. This CDR3 comprises 17 residues. The germline gives CDR1 SGHTA, CDR2 FQGNSA. The CDR3 reads CASSSQGMGGPNYGYTF. The CDR3 coding sequence is TGTGCCAGCAGCTCGCAGGGGATGGGTGGTCCTAACTATGGCTACACCTTC.

This chain connects TRBV5-4 to TRBJ2-1, with TRBD2 matching 9 bases. The V gene end was trimmed by 4 bases and the J gene end by 9 bases; junction bases not matched to a gene: 11. This CDR3 region has 15 residues. Germline CDR1 is SGHNT and CDR2 is YYREEE (reference sequence). CDR3 region: CASSGGVAGGGEQFF. CDR3 nucleotides: TGTGCCAGCAGCGGCGGTGTCGCGGGGGGGGGTGAGCAGTTCTTC.

The chain joins TRBV6-1 to TRBJ1-1; D ambiguous. With 1 base removed from V and 7 bases from J, the gap between germline ends came to 13 bases. Germline CDR1 is MNHNS and CDR2 is SASEGT. This CDR3 is built from 14 residues. As DNA, the CDR3 is TGTGCCAGCAGTGAAGAGAGGGCGGTTCATGAAGCTTTCTTT. Translating gives CASSEERAVHEAFF.

J is TRBJ2-7 and V is TRBV27; 8 positions match TRBD1. From germline, CDR1 is MNHEY and CDR2 SMNVEV (reference sequence). After removal of 2 bases from V and 1 base from J, the junction contained 4 bases not matched to a gene. The CDR3 length is 15 residues. Here the CDR3 reads CASSLNGQGSYEQYF. The CDR3 coding sequence is TGTGCCAGCAGTTTAAACGGACAGGGTTCCTACGAGCAGTACTTC.